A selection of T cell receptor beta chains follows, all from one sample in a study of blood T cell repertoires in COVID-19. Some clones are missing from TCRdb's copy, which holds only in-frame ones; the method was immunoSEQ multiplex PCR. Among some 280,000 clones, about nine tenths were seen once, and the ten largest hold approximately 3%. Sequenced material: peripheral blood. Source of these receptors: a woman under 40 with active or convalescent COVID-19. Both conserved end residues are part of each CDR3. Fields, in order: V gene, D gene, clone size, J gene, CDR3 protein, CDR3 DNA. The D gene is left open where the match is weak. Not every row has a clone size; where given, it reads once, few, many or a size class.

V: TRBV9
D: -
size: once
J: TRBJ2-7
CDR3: CASSVVPHGSYEQYF
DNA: TGTGCCAGCAGCGTAGTCCCCCACGGCTCCTACGAGCAGTACTTC

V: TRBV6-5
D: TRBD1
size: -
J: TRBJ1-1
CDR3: CASSPTTTGGTEAFF
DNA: TGTGCCAGCAGCCCGACCACGACAGGGGGCACTGAAGCTTTCTTT

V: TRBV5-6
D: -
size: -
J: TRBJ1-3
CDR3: CASTQLSGNTIYF
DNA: TGTGCCAGTACACAGCTCTCTGGAAACACCATATATTTT

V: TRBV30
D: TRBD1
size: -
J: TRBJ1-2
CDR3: CAWSVIKTGGGDGYTF
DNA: TGTGCCTGGAGTGTTATCAAAACAGGGGGAGGCGATGGCTACACCTTC

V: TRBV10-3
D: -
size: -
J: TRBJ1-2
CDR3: CAIRGQVESYGYTF
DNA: TGTGCCATCAGGGGGCAAGTTGAGTCCTATGGCTACACCTTC

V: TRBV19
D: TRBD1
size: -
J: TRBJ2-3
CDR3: CASSSAGQGGADTQYF
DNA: TGTGCCAGTAGTTCGGCCGGACAGGGGGGTGCAGATACGCAGTATTTT

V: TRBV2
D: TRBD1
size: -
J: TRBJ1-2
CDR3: CASSLTGTGLTGYTF
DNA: TGTGCCAGCAGTCTGACCGGGACAGGGTTAACTGGCTACACCTTC

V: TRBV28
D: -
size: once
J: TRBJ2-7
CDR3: CASSEPRYEQYF
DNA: TGTGCCAGCAGTGAGCCCCGCTACGAGCAGTACTTC

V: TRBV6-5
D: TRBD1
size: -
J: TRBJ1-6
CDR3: CASSYGRGYNSPLHF
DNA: TGTGCCAGCAGTTACGGCAGGGGGTATAATTCACCCCTCCACTTT

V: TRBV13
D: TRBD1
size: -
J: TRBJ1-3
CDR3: CASSPGTVSGNTIYF
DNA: TGTGCCAGCAGCCCCGGGACAGTCTCTGGAAACACCATATATTTT

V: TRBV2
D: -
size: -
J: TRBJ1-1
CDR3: CASRTEGITGTEAFF
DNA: TGTGCCAGCAGGACGGAGGGGATAACGGGCACTGAAGCTTTCTTT

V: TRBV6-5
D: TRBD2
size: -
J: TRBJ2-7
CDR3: CASSGRGKPYEQYF
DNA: TGTGCCAGCAGCGGGAGGGGAAAGCCCTACGAGCAGTACTTC

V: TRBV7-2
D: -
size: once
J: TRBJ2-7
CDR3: CASSLGFQKYF
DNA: TGTGCCAGCAGCTTAGGTTTTCAAAAGTACTTC

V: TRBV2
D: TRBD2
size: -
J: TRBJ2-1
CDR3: CASSPNVLAGGQDEQFF
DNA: TGTGCCAGCAGTCCCAACGTCCTAGCGGGGGGGCAGGATGAGCAGTTCTTC

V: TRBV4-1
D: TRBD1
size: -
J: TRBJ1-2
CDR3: CASSQEGQGYGYTF
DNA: TGCGCCAGCAGCCAAGAGGGACAGGGCTATGGCTACACCTTC

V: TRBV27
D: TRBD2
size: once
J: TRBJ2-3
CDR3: CASSPRTSGVGTDTQYF
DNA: TGTGCCAGCAGTCCACGGACTAGCGGGGTTGGCACAGATACGCAGTATTTT

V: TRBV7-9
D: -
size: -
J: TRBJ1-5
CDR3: CASSPRGSSQPQHF
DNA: TGTGCCAGCAGCCCACGGGGTTCAAGTCAGCCCCAGCATTTT

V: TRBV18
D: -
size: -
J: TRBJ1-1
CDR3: CASSQWGVAKGTEAFF
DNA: TGTGCCAGCTCTCAATGGGGGGTCGCCAAGGGAACTGAAGCTTTCTTT

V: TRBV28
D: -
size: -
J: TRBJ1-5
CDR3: CASSSIDSGNQPQHF
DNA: TGTGCCAGCAGTTCGATCGATAGCGGCAATCAGCCCCAGCATTTT

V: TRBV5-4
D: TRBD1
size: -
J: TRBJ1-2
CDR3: CASSEGQAGYGYTF
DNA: TGTGCCAGCAGCGAAGGACAGGCGGGCTATGGCTACACCTTC

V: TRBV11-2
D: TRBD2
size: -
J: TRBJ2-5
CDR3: CASSLGWRGQETQYF
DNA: TGTGCCAGCAGCTTAGGGTGGCGGGGGCAAGAGACCCAGTACTTC

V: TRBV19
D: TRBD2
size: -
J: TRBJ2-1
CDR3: CASSSLSIGLARNNEQFF
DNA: TGTGCCAGTAGTAGCCTATCCATCGGACTAGCCAGAAACAATGAGCAGTTCTTC

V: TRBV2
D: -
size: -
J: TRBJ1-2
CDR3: CASSVLMGAGYTF
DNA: TGTGCCAGCAGCGTACTGATGGGGGCTGGCTACACCTTC

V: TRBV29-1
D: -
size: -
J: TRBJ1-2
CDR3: CSVVEGYGYTF
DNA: TGCAGCGTTGTGGAGGGGTATGGCTACACCTTC

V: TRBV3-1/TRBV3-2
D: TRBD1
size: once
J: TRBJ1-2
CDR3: CASSPGGNYGYTF
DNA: TGTGCCAGCAGCCCAGGGGGTAACTATGGCTACACCTTC

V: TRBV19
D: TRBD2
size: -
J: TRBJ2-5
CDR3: CASSIALAGQETQYF
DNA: TGTGCCAGTAGTATAGCACTAGCGGGCCAAGAGACCCAGTACTTC